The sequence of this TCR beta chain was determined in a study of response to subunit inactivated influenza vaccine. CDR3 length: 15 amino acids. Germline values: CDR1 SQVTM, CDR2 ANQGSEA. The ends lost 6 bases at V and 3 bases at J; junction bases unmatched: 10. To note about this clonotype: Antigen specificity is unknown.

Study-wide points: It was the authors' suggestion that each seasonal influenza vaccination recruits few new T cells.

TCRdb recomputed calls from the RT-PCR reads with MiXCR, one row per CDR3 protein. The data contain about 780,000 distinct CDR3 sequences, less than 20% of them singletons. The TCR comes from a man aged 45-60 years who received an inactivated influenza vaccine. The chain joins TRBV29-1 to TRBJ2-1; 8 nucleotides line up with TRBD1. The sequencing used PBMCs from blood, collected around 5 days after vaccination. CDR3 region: CSVEQGVGYYNEQFF. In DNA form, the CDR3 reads TGCAGCGTGGAACAGGGGGTAGGATACTACAATGAGCAGTTCTTC.